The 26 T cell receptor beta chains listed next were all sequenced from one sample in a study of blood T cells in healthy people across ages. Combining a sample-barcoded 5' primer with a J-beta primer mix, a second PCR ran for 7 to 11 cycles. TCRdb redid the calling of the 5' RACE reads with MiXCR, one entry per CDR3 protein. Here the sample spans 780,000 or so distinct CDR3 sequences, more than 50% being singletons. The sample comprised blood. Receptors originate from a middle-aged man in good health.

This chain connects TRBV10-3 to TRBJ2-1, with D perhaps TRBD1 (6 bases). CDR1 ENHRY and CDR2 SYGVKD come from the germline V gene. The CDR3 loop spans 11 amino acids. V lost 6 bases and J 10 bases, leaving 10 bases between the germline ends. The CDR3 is CAIRYRDEQFF. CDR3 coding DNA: TGTGCCATCAGGTACAGGGACGAGCAGTTCTTC.

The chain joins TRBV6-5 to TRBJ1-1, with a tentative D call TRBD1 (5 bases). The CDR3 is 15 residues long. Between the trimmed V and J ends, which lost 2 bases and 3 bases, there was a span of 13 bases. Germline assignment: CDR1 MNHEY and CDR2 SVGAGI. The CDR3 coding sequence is TGTGCCAGCAGTTACGAGGGGCTCATGTACACTGAAGCTTTCTTT. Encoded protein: CASSYEGLMYTEAFF.

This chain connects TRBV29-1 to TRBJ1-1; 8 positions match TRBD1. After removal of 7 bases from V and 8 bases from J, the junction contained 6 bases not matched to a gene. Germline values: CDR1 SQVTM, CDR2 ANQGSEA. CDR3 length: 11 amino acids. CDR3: CSGTGFSEAFF. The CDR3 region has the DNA TGCAGCGGGACAGGGTTTTCAGAAGCTTTCTTT.

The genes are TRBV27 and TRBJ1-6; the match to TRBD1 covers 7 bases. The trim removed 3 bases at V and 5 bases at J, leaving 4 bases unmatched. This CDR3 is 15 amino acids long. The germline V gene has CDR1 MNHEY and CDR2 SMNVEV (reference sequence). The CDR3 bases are TGTGCCAGCAGTTTCAGGGGGGGGAATAATTCACCCCTCCACTTT. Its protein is CASSFRGGNNSPLHF.

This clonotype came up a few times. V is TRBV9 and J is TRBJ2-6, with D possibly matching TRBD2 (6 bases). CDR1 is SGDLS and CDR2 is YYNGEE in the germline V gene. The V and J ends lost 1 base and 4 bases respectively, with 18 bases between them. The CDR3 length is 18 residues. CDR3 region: CASSVMGTFLTGANVLTF. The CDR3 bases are TGTGCCAGCAGCGTAATGGGGACTTTTTTGACCGGGGCCAACGTCCTGACTTTC.

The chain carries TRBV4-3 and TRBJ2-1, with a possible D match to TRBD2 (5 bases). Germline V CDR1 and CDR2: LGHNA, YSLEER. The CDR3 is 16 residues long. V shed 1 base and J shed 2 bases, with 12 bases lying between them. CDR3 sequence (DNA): TGCGCCAGCAGCCAAGGTGGCGGGCTAGCCTACAATGAGCAGTTCTTC. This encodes CASSQGGGLAYNEQFF.

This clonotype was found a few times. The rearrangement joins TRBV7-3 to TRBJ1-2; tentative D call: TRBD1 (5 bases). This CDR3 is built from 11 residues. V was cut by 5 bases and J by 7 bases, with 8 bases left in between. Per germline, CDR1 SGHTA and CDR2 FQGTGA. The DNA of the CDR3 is TGTGCCAGCAGCGGGGGACTTGGCTACACCTTC. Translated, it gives CASSGGLGYTF.

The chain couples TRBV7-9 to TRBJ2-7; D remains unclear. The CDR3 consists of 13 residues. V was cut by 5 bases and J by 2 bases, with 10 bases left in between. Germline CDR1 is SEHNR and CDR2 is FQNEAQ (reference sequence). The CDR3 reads CASSTKGAYEQYF. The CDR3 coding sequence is TGTGCCAGCAGCACCAAAGGTGCCTACGAGCAGTACTTC.

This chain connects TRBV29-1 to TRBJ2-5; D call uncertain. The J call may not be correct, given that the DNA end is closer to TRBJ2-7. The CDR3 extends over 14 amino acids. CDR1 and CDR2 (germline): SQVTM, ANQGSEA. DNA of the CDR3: TGCAGTATACAAGATCGGACCGGTACTTACGAGCAGTACTTC. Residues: CSIQDRTGTYEQYF.

The CDR3 protein is CSATIKNTEAFF. CDR3 DNA: TGCAGTGCTACAATTAAGAACACTGAAGCTTTCTTT. This chain joins TRBV20-1 and TRBJ1-1; D unclear. Germline loops: CDR1 DFQATT, CDR2 SNEGSKA (reference sequence). The CDR3 is made up of 12 amino acids. Trimming shortened V by 4 bases and J by 1 base, and 7 bases separated the two germline ends.

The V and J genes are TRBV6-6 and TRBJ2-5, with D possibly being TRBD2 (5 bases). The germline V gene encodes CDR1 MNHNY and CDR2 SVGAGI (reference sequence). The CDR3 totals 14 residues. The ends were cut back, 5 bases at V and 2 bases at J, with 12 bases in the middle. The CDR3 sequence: CASSGSSLQETQYF. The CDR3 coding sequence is TGTGCCAGCAGTGGGAGCTCGCTACAAGAGACCCAGTACTTC.

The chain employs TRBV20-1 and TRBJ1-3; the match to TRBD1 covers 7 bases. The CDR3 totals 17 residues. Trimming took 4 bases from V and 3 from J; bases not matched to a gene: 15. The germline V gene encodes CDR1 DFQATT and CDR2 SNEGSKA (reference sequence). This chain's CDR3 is CSAITGTDPSVGNTIYF. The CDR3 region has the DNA TGCAGTGCTATTACCGGGACAGATCCATCGGTTGGAAACACCATATATTTT.

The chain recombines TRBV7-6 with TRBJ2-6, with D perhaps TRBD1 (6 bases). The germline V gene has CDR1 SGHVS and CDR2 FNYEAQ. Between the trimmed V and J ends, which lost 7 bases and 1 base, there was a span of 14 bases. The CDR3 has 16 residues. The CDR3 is CASMMGAGSGANVLTF. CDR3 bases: TGTGCCAGCATGATGGGGGCAGGGTCTGGGGCCAACGTCCTGACTTTC.

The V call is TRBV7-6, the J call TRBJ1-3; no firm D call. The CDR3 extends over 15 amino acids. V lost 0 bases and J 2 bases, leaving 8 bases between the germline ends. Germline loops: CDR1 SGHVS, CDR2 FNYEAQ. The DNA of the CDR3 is TGTGCCAGCAGCTTAGCAAGGGTAGCTGGAAACACCATATATTTT. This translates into CASSLARVAGNTIYF. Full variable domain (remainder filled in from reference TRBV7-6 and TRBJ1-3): GAGVSQSPRYKVTKRGQDVALRCDPISGHVSLYWYRQALGQGPEFLTYFNYEAQQDKSGLPNDRFSAERPEGSISTLTIQRTEQRDSAMYRCASSLARVAGNTIYFGEGSWLTVV.

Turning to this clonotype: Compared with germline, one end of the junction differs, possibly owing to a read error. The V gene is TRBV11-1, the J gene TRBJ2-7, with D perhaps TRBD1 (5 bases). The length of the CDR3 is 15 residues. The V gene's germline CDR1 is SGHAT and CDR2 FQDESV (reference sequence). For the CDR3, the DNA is TGTGCCAGCAGCTTAAAGGCGGACATAATCTACGAACAGTACTTC. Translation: CASSLKADIIYEQYF.

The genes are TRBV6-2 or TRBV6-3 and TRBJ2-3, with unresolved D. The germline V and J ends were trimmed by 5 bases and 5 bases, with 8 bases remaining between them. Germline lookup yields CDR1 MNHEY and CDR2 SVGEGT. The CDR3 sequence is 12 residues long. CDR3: CASSTAGDTQYF. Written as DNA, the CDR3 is TGTGCCAGCAGTACAGCTGGAGATACGCAGTATTTT.

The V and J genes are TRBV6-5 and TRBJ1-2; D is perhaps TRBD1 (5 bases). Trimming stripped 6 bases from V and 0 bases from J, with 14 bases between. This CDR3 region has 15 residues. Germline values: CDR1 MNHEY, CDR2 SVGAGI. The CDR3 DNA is TGTGCCAGCAGACTCTCGGGGGGAACTAACTATGGCTACACCTTC. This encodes CASRLSGGTNYGYTF.

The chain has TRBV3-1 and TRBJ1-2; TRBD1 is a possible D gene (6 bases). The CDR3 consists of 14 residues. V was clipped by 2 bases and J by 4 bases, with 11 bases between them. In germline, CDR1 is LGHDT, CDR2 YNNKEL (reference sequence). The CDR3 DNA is TGTGCCAGCAGCCAAAGAAGGGGGGGCTATGGCTACACCTTC. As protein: CASSQRRGGYGYTF. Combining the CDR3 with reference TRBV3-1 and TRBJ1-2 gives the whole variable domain DTAVSQTPKYLVTQMGNDKSIKCEQNLGHDTMYWYKQDSKKFLKIMFSYNNKELIINETVPNRFSPKSPDKAHLNLHINSLELGDSAVYFCASSQRRGGYGYTFGSGTRLTVV.

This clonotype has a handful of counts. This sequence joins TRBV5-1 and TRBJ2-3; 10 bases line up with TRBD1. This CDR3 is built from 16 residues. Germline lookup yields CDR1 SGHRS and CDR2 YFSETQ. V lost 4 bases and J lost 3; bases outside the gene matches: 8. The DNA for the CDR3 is TGCGCCAGCAGCCTCCGACAGGGGGCTTTAACAGATACGCAGTATTTT. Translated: CASSLRQGALTDTQYF.

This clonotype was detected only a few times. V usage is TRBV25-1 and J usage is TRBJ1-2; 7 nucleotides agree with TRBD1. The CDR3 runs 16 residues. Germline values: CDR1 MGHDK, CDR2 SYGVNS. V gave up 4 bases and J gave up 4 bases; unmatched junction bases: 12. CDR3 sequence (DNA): TGTGCCAGCAGTGGCCCGGGAGGGGGCAGCGGCTATGGCTACACCTTC. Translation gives CASSGPGGGSGYGYTF.

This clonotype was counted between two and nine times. The chain's CDR3 is CSGAGDASSYEQYF. The CDR3 region has the DNA TGCAGCGGCGCCGGGGACGCAAGCTCCTACGAGCAGTACTTC. The rearrangement links TRBV29-1 to TRBJ2-7; D tentatively fits TRBD1 or TRBD2 (5 bases each). V lost 7 bases and J 0 bases, leaving 16 bases between the germline ends. The CDR3 is 14 residues long. Germline V gene data show CDR1 as SQVTM and CDR2 as ANQGSEA.

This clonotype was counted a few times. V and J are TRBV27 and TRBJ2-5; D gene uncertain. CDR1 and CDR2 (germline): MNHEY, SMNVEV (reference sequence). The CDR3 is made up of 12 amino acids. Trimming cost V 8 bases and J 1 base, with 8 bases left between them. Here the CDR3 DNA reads TGTGCCAGCGGCCCTCTCCAAGAGACCCAGTACTTC. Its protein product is CASGPLQETQYF.

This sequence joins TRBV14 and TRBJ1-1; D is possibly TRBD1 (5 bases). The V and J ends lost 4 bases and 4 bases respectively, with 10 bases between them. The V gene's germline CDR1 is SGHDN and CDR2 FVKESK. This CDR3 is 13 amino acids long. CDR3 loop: CASSPIGGTEAFF. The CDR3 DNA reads TGTGCCAGCAGCCCGATCGGGGGCACTGAAGCTTTCTTT.

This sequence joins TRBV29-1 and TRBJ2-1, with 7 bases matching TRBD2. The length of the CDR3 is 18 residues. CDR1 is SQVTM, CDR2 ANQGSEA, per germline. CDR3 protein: CAASRGAGELPGGGEQFF. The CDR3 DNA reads TGCGCAGCGAGTAGGGGTGCGGGAGAACTCCCGGGTGGAGGTGAGCAGTTCTTC.

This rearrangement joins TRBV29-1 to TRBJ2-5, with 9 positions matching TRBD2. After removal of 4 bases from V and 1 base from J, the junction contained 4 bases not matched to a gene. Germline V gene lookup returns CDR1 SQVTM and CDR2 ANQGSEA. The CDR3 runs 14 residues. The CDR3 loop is CSVVLAGFQETQYF. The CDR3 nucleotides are TGCAGCGTTGTCCTAGCGGGATTCCAAGAGACCCAGTACTTC. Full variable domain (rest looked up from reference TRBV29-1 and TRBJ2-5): SAVISQKPSRDICQRGTSLTIQCQVDSQVTMMFWYRQQPGQSLTLIATANQGSEATYESGFVIDKFPISRPNLTFSTLTVSNMSPEDSSIYLCSVVLAGFQETQYFGPGTRLLVL.

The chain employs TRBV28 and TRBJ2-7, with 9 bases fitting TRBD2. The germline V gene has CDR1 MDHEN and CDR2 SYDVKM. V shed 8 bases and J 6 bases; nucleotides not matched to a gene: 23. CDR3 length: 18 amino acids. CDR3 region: CASSQGTPGLASFPEQYF. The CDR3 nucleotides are TGTGCCAGCTCCCAAGGGACTCCGGGACTAGCAAGTTTTCCCGAGCAGTACTTC.